These 8 T cell receptor beta chains were sequenced from one sample in a study of T cells in women clearing cervical HPV infection. The assay was immunoSEQ multiplex PCR, and TCRdb's table has in-frame clones only and misses some. The sample table sets out around 35,000 clones. The sample taken for sequencing was blood buffy coat. Receptors were obtained from a woman between 18 and 70 years old with a cervical HPV16 infection that either progressed to CIN3+ or cleared (not recorded which).

Note on this clone: Coverage ceases 3 residues before the CDR3 finishes, and the germline J gene fills in the end. The chain combines TRBV5-1 with TRBJ2-4; D is undetermined. Germline V gives CDR1 SGHRS, CDR2 YFSETQ. Deletions cut 1 base from V and 2 bases from J, with 7 bases between. CDR3 length: 14 amino acids. Partial CDR3 DNA: TGCGCCAGCAGCTTGACTATGACCAAAAACATT. Its protein is CASSLTMTKNI. The whole CDR3 reads CASSLTMTKNIQYF.

On this clone: The CDR3 is cut off 3 residues early in the read; its end comes from the germline J gene. The J gene is TRBJ2-7, the V gene TRBV6-2 or TRBV6-3; 7 positions agree with TRBD2. This CDR3 has 15 amino acids. V dropped 6 bases and J dropped 0; count of bases not matched to a gene: 8. The germline gives CDR1 MNHEY, CDR2 SVGEGT. The covered CDR3 bases are TGTGCCAGCAGGGAAAGCGGGACCTACTCCTACGAG. Translated, it gives CASRESGTYSYE. The entire CDR3 protein is CASRESGTYSYEQYF.

As for this clone: The read terminates 3 residues ahead of where the CDR3 ends, so the germline J gene completes it. The V gene is TRBV5-1, the J gene TRBJ2-1; 9 bases align to TRBD1. The V gene's germline CDR1 is SGHRS and CDR2 YFSETQ. J lost 0 bases, V lost 7 bases, and 8 bases had no gene match. The CDR3 sequence is 16 residues long. The CDR3 region is CASGTGPPASYNEQFF. The DNA read from the CDR3 is TGCGCCAGCGGGACAGGGCCCCCCGCCTCCTACAATGAG.

As for this clone: The sequenced fragment ends 3 residues before the CDR3 boundary, so the rest is inferred from the germline J gene. V is TRBV2 and J is TRBJ1-2; TRBD1 matches 10 bases. The V segment lost 6 bases and the J segment 3 bases; nucleotides outside the gene matches: 1. Germline lookup yields CDR1 SNHLY and CDR2 FYNNEI. This CDR3 is 13 amino acids long. The sequenced part of the CDR3 DNA is TGTGCCAGCAGGGGGACAGGGGACTATGGC. Amino acid sequence: CASRGTGDYG. The entire CDR3 protein reads CASRGTGDYGYTF.

Turning to this clone: Sequencing ends 3 residues short of the CDR3 end; the germline J gene provides the rest. The chain combines TRBV5-4 with TRBJ2-7, with 9 bases lining up with TRBD2. Germline trimming cut 5 bases from V and 2 bases from J; bases unmatched to any gene: 5. This CDR3 has 14 amino acids. Germline CDR1 SGHNT, CDR2 YYREEE (reference sequence). CDR3 sequence reads: CASSPSGDTYEQYF. The part of the CDR3 DNA that was read is TGTGCCAGCAGTCCTAGCGGGGACACCTACGAG.

Notes on this clone: The read finishes 3 residues shy of the CDR3 end, and the germline J gene is used to complete it. The chain couples TRBV20-1 to TRBJ2-3; 9 bases line up with TRBD2. CDR1 and CDR2 from the germline V gene are DFQATT and SNEGSKA (reference sequence). J lost 1 base, V lost 3 bases, and 5 bases had no gene match. This CDR3 region has 15 residues. Incomplete CDR3 DNA: TGCAGTGCTAGTCTAAGACTAGCGGGCACAGATACG. Translating it yields CSASLRLAGTDT. The entire CDR3 protein is CSASLRLAGTDTQYF.

Details on this clone: Sequencing ends 3 residues short of the CDR3 end; the germline J gene provides the rest. The chain employs TRBV5-5 and TRBJ1-4; tentatively, D is TRBD1 (5 bases). V was clipped by 2 bases and J by 8 bases, with 7 bases between them. There are 12 residues in the CDR3. Germline V gene data show CDR1 as SGHKS and CDR2 as YYEKEE (reference sequence). Incomplete CDR3 DNA: TGTGCCAGCAGCTTTTACAGGGAAAAA. Its translation: CASSFYREK. The whole CDR3 region reads CASSFYREKLFF.

Details on this clone: The sequence runs out 3 residues before the end of the CDR3; the remainder is reconstructed from the germline J gene. The chain uses TRBV5-1 and TRBJ2-1; 9 positions agree with TRBD1. CDR1 and CDR2 from the germline V gene are SGHRS and YFSETQ. This CDR3 is 15 amino acids long. The V gene end was trimmed by 4 bases and the J gene end by 4 bases; junction bases not matched to a gene: 6. The CDR3 region is CASSPGTGKYNEQFF. The sequenced part of the CDR3 DNA is TGCGCCAGCAGCCCCGGGACAGGGAAGTACAATGAG.